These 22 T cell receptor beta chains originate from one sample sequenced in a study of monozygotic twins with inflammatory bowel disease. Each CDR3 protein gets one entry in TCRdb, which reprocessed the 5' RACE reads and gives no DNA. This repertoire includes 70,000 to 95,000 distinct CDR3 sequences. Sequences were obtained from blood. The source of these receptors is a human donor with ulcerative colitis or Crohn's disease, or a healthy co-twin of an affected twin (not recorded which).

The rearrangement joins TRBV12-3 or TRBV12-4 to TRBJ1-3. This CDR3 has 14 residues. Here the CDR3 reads CASSFGGSRNTIYF.

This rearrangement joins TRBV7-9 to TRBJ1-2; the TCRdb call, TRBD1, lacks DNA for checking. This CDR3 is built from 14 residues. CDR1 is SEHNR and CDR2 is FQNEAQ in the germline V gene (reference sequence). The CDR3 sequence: CASSLPSPEQSYTF.

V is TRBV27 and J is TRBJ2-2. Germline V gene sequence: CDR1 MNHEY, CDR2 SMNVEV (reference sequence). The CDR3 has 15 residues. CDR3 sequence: CASTVSRMNTGELFF.

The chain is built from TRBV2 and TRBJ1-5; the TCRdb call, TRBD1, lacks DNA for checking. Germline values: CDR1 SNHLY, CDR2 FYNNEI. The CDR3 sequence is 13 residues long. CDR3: CASSWDTDQPQHF.

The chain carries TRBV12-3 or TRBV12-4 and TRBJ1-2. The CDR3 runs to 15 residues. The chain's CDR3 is CASSLGLAGDYGYTF.

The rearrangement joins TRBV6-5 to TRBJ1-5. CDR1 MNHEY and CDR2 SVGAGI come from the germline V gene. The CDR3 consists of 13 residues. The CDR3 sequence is CASSPTENQPQHF.

The CDR3 loop is CASSSSSGNTIYF. This sequence joins TRBV7-3 and TRBJ1-3. Germline CDR1 and CDR2: SGHTA and FQGTGA. CDR3 length equals 13 residues.

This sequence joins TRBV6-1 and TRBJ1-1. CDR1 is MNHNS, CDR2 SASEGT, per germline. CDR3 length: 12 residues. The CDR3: CASSKGYTEAFF.

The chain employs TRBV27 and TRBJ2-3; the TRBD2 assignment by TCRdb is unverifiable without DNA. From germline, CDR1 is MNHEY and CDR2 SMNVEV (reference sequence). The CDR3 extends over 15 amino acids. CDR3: CASRYSGRSTDTQYF.

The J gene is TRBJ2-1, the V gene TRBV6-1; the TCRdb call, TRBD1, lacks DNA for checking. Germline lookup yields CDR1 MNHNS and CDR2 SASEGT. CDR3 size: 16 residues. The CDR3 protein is CASRSRLSGTLNEQFF.

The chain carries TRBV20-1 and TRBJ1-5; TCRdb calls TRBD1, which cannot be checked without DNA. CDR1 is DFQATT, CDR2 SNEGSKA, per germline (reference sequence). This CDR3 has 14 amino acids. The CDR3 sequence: CSASRGTGHQPQHF.

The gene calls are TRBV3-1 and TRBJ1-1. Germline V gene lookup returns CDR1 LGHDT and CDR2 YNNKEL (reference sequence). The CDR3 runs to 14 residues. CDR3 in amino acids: CASSQLGWNTEAFF.

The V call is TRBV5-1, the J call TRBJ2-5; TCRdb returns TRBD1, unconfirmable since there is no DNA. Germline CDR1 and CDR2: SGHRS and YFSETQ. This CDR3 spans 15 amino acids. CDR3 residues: CASSKQPGPQETQYF.

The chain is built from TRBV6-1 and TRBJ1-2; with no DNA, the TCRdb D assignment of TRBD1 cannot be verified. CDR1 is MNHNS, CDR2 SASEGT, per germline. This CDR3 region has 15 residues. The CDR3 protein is CASSQWDRGRNGYTF.

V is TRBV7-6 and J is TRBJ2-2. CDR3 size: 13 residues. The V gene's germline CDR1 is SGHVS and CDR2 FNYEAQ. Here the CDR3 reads CASSLAPGGELFF. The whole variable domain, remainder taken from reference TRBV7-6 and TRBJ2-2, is GAGVSQSPRYKVTKRGQDVALRCDPISGHVSLYWYRQALGQGPEFLTYFNYEAQQDKSGLPNDRFSAERPEGSISTLTIQRTEQRDSAMYRCASSLAPGGELFFGEGSRLTVL.

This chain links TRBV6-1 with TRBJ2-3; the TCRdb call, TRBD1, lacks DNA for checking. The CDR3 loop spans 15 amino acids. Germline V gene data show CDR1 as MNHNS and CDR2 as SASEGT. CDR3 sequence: CASSDPGQRTDTQYF.

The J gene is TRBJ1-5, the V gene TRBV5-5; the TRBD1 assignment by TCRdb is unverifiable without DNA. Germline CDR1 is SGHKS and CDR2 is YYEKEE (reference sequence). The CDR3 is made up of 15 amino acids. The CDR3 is CASRQALASNQPQHF.

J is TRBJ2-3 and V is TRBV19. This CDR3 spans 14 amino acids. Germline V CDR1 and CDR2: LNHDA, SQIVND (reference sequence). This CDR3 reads CASSKGLASDTQYF.

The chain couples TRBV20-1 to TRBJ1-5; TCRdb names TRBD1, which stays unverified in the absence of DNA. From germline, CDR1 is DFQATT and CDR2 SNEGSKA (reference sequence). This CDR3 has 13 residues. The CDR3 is CSAATGGDQPQHF.

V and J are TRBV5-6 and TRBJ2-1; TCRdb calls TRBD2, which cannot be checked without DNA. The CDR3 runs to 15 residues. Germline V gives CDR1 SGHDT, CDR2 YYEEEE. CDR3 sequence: CASSRPQGGVNEQFF.

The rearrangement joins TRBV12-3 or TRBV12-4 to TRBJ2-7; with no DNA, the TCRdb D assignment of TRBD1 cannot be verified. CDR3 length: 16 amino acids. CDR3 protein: CASSLGRAGSHYEQYF.

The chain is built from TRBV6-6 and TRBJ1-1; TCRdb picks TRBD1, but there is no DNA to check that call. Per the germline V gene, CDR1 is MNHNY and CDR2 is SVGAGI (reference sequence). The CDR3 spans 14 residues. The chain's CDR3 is CASSLEGLTFEAFF.